This T cell receptor (beta chain) appears in the sequencing data of a study of cytotoxic CD8 clonotypes in ibrutinib-treated CLL. As for the study in general: Included were some eleven relapsed/refractory and 15 treatment-naive patients, of whom 17 were IGHV unmutated. Partial responders about 24, complete 2; approximately 12 progressed and approximately 15 stayed in remission by median around 68 months. Study findings and constraints: Researchers report that baseline clonality outpaced age-matched healthy donors and tracked circulating CD8+ T-cell counts.

Regarding this clone: Its antigen remains unknown.

Target depth was 1 in 200,000 to 1 in 1 million T cells, about 10x per clonotype. Assay: immunoSEQ multiplex PCR; the TCRdb copy retains only in-frame clones and omits some. The sample holds some 17,000 clones; under 75% are singletons and the top ten take about 25%. This CDR3 has 16 residues. Losses at the gene ends were 0 bases for V and 7 bases for J; bases not matched to a gene: 9. Per germline, CDR1 GTSNPN and CDR2 SVGIG (reference sequence). Sequenced here: PBMCs, sampled after 12 months of ibrutinib treatment. V is TRBV30 and J is TRBJ2-2; 9 positions match TRBD1. This clonotype was obtained from a human donor with chronic lymphocytic leukemia. The CDR3 sequence is CAWSVTGGARVGELFF. In nucleotides, the CDR3 is TGTGCCTGGAGTGTTACAGGGGGCGCCCGGGTCGGGGAGCTGTTTTTT. The full variable domain, in which reference TRBV30 and TRBJ2-2 provide the parts outside the CDR3, is SQTIHQWPATLVQPVGSPLSLECTVEGTSNPNLYWYRQAAGRGLQLLFYSVGIGQISSEVPQNLSASRPQDRQFILSSKKLLLSDSGFYLCAWSVTGGARVGELFFGEGSRLTVL.